Shown below are 21 T cell receptor beta chains from a single sample sequenced in a study of blood T cell repertoires in COVID-19. Some clones are missing from TCRdb's copy, which holds only in-frame ones; the method was immunoSEQ multiplex PCR. The repertoire holds approximately 100,000 clones, with roughly nine tenths as singletons. Sequenced: peripheral blood. The source is a man aged 45 to 65 with acute or convalescent COVID-19.

Written as DNA, the CDR3 is TGCGCCAGCAGCCACCCGGGACAGGGAACCTCTGAAGCTTTCTTT. Translated, it gives CASSHPGQGTSEAFF. This sequence joins TRBV4-1 and TRBJ1-1, with TRBD1 matching over 9 bases. V lost 3 bases, J lost 6 bases, and 8 bases stayed unmatched. CDR1 MGHRA and CDR2 YSYEKL come from the germline V gene. The CDR3 runs 15 residues.

The chain carries TRBV3-1 (or the pseudogene TRBV3-2) and TRBJ2-1; TRBD2 matches at 7 bases. CDR1 is LGHDT and CDR2 is YNNKEL in the germline V gene (reference sequence). The CDR3 has 16 residues. J lost 7 bases, V lost 2 bases, and 11 bases had no gene match. The CDR3 loop reads CASSQKAGTTKNEQFF. CDR3 bases: TGTGCCAGCAGCCAAAAGGCCGGGACTACTAAAAATGAGCAGTTCTTC.

The rearrangement links TRBV19 to TRBJ1-1; D not certain. Germline V lookup: CDR1 LNHDA, CDR2 SQIVND (reference sequence). V lost 6 bases, J lost 1 base, and 15 bases lay in between. CDR3 length: 15 residues. CDR3 loop: CASSPLSGRNTEAFF. CDR3 bases: TGTGCCAGTAGCCCGCTAAGTGGTCGGAACACTGAAGCTTTCTTT.

The CDR3 region is CASSQVGTQYF. Written as DNA, the CDR3 is TGTGCCAGCAGCCAAGTGGGCACGCAGTATTTT. The genes are TRBV3-1 (or the pseudogene TRBV3-2) and TRBJ2-3, with unresolved D. Trimming stripped 1 base from V and 9 bases from J, with 5 bases between. Germline V gene data show CDR1 as LGHDT and CDR2 as YNNKEL (reference sequence). This CDR3 has 11 amino acids.

The rearrangement links TRBV6-5 to TRBJ1-6; no clear D. Germline loops: CDR1 MNHEY, CDR2 SVGAGI. The CDR3 runs 15 residues. Trimming took off 2 bases at V and 7 bases at J, with 12 bases between the two ends. DNA for the CDR3: TGTGCCAGCAGTTACCTCACCCCCAGAAATTCACCCCTCCACTTT. Translating it yields CASSYLTPRNSPLHF.

This chain connects TRBV13 to TRBJ2-7, with 7 bases fitting TRBD1. This CDR3 comprises 15 residues. Trimming at V came to 3 bases and at J to 0 bases, leaving 5 bases not matched to a gene. CDR1 is PRHDT and CDR2 is FYEKMQ in the germline V gene (reference sequence). CDR3 nucleotide sequence: TGTGCCAGCAGCTTCGCCGGGACAGTCTCCTACGAGCAGTACTTC. Its protein product is CASSFAGTVSYEQYF.

CDR3 amino acids: CASSLDVGPEQYF. CDR3 nucleotide sequence: TGTGCCAGCAGCTTAGATGTGGGGCCCGAACAGTACTTC. The chain combines TRBV11-2 with TRBJ2-5; possibly TRBD1 for D (5 bases). V lost 0 bases to trimming and J lost 11 bases, with 13 bases between them. The CDR3 length is 13 residues. Germline CDR1 reads SGHAT; CDR2 reads FQNNGV. Using reference TRBV11-2 and TRBJ2-5 for the parts outside the CDR3, the full variable domain is EAGVAQSPRYKIIEKRQSVAFWCNPISGHATLYWYQQILGQGPKLLIQFQNNGVVDDSQLPKDRFSAERLKGVDSTLKIQPAKLEDSAVYLCASSLDVGPEQYFGPGTRLLVL.

The V gene is TRBV18, the J gene TRBJ1-5, with D unresolved. This CDR3 contains 14 residues. Between the trimmed V and J ends, which lost 6 bases and 7 bases, there was a span of 16 bases. The V gene's germline CDR1 is KGHSH and CDR2 LQKENI. The CDR3 nucleotides are TGTGCCAGCTCTCTGTCCGGGTCAAGGCAGCCCCAGCATTTT. Encoded protein: CASSLSGSRQPQHF.

The chain uses TRBV7-8 and TRBJ1-2, with 9 bases that match TRBD1. V trimming: 5 bases; J trimming: 4 bases; junction bases outside the gene matches: 5. This CDR3 is 14 amino acids long. The V gene's germline CDR1 is SGHVS and CDR2 FQNEAQ. The chain's CDR3 is CASSAGQGRYGYTF. In DNA form, the CDR3 reads TGTGCCAGCAGCGCGGGACAGGGCCGCTATGGCTACACCTTC.

The chain employs TRBV2 and TRBJ2-3, with D hard to call. This CDR3 is built from 15 residues. With 5 bases removed from V and 0 bases from J, the gap between germline ends came to 12 bases. CDR1 and CDR2 (germline): SNHLY, FYNNEI. In DNA, the CDR3 is TGTGCCAGCAGTTCAACTTCGTCTAGCACAGATACGCAGTATTTT. Amino acid sequence: CASSSTSSSTDTQYF.

The chain joins TRBV5-1 to TRBJ1-1; D remains ambiguous. Germline CDR1 reads SGHRS; CDR2 reads YFSETQ. The CDR3 totals 13 residues. Trimming shortened V by 0 bases and J by 3 bases, and 6 bases separated the two germline ends. CDR3 protein: CASSLVSDTEAFF. The CDR3 bases are TGCGCCAGCAGCTTGGTCAGCGACACTGAAGCTTTCTTT.

This chain uses TRBV15 with TRBJ1-2; no reliable D call. Trimming removed 6 bases at V and 2 bases at J, with 10 bases between. CDR3 length equals 13 residues. Per germline, CDR1 LNHNV and CDR2 YYDKDF (reference sequence). Here the CDR3 DNA reads TGTGCCACCAGGGGTACAGTGAACTATGGCTACACCTTC. Its translation: CATRGTVNYGYTF.

This clone was seen once. Other DNA sequences in this sample translate to the same CDR3. This chain joins TRBV27 and TRBJ1-2; 12 bases are shared with TRBD1. The CDR3 runs to 15 residues. Germline lookup yields CDR1 MNHEY and CDR2 SMNVEV (reference sequence). The J segment lost 8 bases and the V segment lost 0 bases, leaving 4 bases of the junction unmatched. The CDR3 bases are TGTGCCAGCAGTTTATCAGGGACAGGGGGCGGGGGCTACACCTTC. The encoded protein is CASSLSGTGGGGYTF.

This clone was detected once. V usage is TRBV11-2 and J usage is TRBJ2-3, with 7 bases aligning to TRBD1. The CDR3 extends over 13 amino acids. After removal of 7 bases from V and 4 bases from J, the junction contained 5 bases not matched to a gene. CDR1 and CDR2 (germline): SGHAT, FQNNGV. CDR3 sequence (DNA): TGTGCCAGCACGCGGACAGGCCCAGATACGCAGTATTTT. This codes for CASTRTGPDTQYF.

This sequence joins TRBV15 and TRBJ2-1; 9 positions match TRBD2. The V and J ends lost 1 base and 7 bases, in that order; junction bases with no gene match: 2. The CDR3 totals 14 residues. Germline V gene data show CDR1 as LNHNV and CDR2 as YYDKDF (reference sequence). CDR3 amino acids: CATSRGLAGNEQFF. The CDR3, as DNA: TGTGCCACCAGCAGAGGGCTAGCGGGGAATGAGCAGTTCTTC.

This clone was seen just once. The gene calls are TRBV10-3 and TRBJ1-1, with D hard to call. Germline CDR1 reads ENHRY; CDR2 reads SYGVKD. This CDR3 region has 12 residues. V lost 9 bases and J 0 bases, leaving 8 bases between the germline ends. Written as DNA, the CDR3 is TGTGCCATATCGACTATGAACACTGAAGCTTTCTTT. Its protein is CAISTMNTEAFF.

The chain couples TRBV4-1 to TRBJ2-7, with TRBD1 matching 10 bases. The CDR3 runs to 15 residues. CDR1 is MGHRA, CDR2 YSYEKL, per germline. J was trimmed by 0 bases and V by 4 bases; bases with no gene match: 3. Here the CDR3 DNA reads TGCGCCAGCAGCCTCGGGACAGGGGTCTCCTACGAGCAGTACTTC. Translating gives CASSLGTGVSYEQYF.

The chain uses TRBV19 and TRBJ1-6, with TRBD1 identical over 10 bases. Germline lookup yields CDR1 LNHDA and CDR2 SQIVND (reference sequence). The CDR3 loop spans 13 amino acids. V lost 9 bases to trimming and J lost 7 bases; unmatched junction nucleotides: 3. The CDR3 DNA sequence: TGTGCCAGCAGACAGGGGGCGAATTCACCCCTCCACTTT. It is translated as CASRQGANSPLHF. Based on the CDR3 plus reference TRBV19 and TRBJ1-6, the full variable domain is DGGITQSPKYLFRKEGQNVTLSCEQNLNHDAMYWYRQDPGQGLRLIYYSQIVNDFQKGDIAEGYSVSREKKESFPLTVTSAQKNPTAFYLCASRQGANSPLHFGNGTRLTVT.

This chain connects TRBV5-6 to TRBJ2-7, with D possibly being TRBD1 (6 bases). The CDR3 runs to 14 residues. Germline V lookup: CDR1 SGHDT, CDR2 YYEEEE. The V end lost 2 bases, the J end lost 3 bases, and 12 bases lay between the germline ends. As DNA, the CDR3 is TGTGCCAGCAGCTTCGACAGGCGGTTCTACGAGCAGTACTTC. This gives the protein CASSFDRRFYEQYF.

Only a few counts were recorded for this clone. The chain couples TRBV27 to TRBJ1-5; TRBD1 is a possible D gene (6 bases). The CDR3 loop spans 18 amino acids. The germline V gene has CDR1 MNHEY and CDR2 SMNVEV (reference sequence). The ends were cut back, 1 base at V and 0 bases at J, with 16 bases in the middle. The DNA for the CDR3 is TGTGCCAGCAGTTTATTCTCGGCAGGGGCCCATAGCAATCAGCCCCAGCATTTT. It translates to CASSLFSAGAHSNQPQHF.

V and J are TRBV6-5 and TRBJ1-1; a weak D match, TRBD1 (5 bases). Trimming pared 11 bases from V and 1 base from J, leaving 14 bases between. This CDR3 has 13 residues. Looked up from germline, CDR1 is MNHEY and CDR2 is SVGAGI. This CDR3 is CAVRVGRNTEAFF. The CDR3, as DNA: TGTGCCGTCAGGGTGGGCAGGAACACTGAAGCTTTCTTT.